This TCR beta chain was captured in a study of monozygotic twins with inflammatory bowel disease. TCRdb reanalyzed the 5' RACE reads and collapses them to one entry per CDR3 protein, without DNA. The specimen's table records approximately 330,000 distinct CDR3 sequences. The germline gives CDR1 SNHLY, CDR2 FYNNEI. The CDR3 consists of 14 residues. This receptor was identified in a human donor with ulcerative colitis or Crohn's disease, or a healthy co-twin of an affected twin (not recorded which). The chain carries TRBV2 and TRBJ2-5; the TCRdb D gene call, TRBD1, has no DNA to confirm it. Sequences were obtained from blood. The CDR3 loop is CASRGGAIQETQYF.